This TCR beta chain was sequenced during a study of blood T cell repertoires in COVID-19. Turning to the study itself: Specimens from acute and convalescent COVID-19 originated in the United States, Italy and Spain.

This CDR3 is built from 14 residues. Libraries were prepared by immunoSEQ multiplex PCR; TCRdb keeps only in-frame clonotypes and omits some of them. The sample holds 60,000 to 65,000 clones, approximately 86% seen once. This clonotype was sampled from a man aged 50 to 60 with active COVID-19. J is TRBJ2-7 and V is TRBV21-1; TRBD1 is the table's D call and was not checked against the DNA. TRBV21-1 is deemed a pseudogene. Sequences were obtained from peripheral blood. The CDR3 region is CASSIRDTIYEQYF. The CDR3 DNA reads TGTGCCAGCAGCATCCGGGACACCATCTACGAGCAGTACTTC.